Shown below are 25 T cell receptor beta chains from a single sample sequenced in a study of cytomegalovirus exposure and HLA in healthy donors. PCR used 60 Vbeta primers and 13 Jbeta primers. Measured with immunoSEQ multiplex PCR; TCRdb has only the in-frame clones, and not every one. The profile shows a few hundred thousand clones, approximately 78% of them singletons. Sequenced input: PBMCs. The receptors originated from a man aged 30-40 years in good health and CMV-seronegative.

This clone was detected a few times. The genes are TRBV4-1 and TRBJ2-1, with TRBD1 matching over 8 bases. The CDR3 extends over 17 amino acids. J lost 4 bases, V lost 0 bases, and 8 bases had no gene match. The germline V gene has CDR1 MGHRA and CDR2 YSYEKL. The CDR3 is CASSQERAQGGYNEQFF. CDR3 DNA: TGCGCCAGCAGCCAAGAAAGGGCACAGGGGGGTTACAATGAGCAGTTCTTC.

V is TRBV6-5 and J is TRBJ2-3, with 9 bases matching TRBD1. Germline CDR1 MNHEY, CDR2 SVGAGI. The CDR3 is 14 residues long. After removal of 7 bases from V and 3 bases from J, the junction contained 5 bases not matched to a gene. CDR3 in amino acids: CASTRDRVTDTQYF. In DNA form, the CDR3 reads TGTGCCAGCACCCGGGACAGGGTAACAGATACGCAGTATTTT.

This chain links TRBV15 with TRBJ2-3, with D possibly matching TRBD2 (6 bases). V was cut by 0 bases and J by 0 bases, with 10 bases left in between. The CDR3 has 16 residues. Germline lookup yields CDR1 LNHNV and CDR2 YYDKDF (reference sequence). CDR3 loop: CATSRDRDWSTDTQYF. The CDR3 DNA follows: TGTGCCACCAGCAGAGATCGGGACTGGAGCACAGATACGCAGTATTTT.

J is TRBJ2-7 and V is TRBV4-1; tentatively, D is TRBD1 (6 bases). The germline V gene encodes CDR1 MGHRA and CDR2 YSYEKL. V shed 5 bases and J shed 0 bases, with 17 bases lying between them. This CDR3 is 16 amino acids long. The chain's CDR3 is CASSSPGRGSSYEQYF. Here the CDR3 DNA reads TGCGCCAGCAGCTCCCCGGGTAGGGGGAGCTCCTACGAGCAGTACTTC.

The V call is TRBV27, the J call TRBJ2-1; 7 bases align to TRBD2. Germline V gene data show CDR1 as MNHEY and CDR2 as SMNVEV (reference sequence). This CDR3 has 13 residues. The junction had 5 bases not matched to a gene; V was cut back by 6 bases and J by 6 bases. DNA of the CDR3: TGTGCCAGCAGGTGGTCGGGAGGCAATGAGCAGTTCTTC. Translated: CASRWSGGNEQFF.

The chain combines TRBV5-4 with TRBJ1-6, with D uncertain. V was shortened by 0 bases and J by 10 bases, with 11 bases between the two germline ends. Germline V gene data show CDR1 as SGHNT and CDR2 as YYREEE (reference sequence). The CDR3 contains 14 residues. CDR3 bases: TGTGCCAGCAGCTTGGATACGGGGATCTCACCCCTCCACTTT. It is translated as CASSLDTGISPLHF.

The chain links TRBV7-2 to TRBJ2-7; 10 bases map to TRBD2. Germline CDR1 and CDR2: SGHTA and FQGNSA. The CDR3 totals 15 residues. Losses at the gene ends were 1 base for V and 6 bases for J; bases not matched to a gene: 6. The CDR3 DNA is TGTGCCAGCAGCTTAGGGTCTAGCGGGGGTTCCGAGCAGTACTTC. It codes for CASSLGSSGGSEQYF.

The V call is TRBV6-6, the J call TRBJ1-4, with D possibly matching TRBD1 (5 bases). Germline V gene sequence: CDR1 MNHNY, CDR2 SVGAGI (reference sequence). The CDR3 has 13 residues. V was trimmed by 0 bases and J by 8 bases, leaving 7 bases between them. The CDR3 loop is CASSYSAGEKLFF. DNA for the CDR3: TGTGCCAGCAGTTACTCGGCAGGGGAAAAACTGTTTTTT.

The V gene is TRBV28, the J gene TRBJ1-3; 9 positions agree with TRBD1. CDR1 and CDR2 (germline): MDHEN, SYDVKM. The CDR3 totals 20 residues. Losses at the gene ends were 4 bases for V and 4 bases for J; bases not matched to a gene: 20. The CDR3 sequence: CASSSPHRDRAISPGNTIYF. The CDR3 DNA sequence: TGTGCCAGCAGTTCACCCCACCGGGACAGGGCAATAAGCCCGGGAAACACCATATATTTT.

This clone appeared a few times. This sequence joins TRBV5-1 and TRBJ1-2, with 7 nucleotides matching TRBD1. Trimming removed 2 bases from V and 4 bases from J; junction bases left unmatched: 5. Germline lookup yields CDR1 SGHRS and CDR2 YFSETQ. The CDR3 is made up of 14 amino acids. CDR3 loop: CASSLDREGYGYTF. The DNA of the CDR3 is TGCGCCAGCAGCTTAGACAGGGAAGGCTATGGCTACACCTTC.

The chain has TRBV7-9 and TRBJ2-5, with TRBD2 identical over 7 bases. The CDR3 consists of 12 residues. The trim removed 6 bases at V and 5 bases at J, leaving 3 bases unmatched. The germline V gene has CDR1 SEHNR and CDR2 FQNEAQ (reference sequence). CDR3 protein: CASSWEGETQYF. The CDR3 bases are TGTGCCAGCAGTTGGGAGGGGGAGACCCAGTACTTC.

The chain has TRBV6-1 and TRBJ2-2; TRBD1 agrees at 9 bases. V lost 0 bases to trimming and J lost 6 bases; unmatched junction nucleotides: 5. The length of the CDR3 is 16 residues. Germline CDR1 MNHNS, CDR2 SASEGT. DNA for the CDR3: TGTGCCAGCAGTGAAGCCCGGGACAGGGCCCCCGGGGAGCTGTTTTTT. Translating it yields CASSEARDRAPGELFF.

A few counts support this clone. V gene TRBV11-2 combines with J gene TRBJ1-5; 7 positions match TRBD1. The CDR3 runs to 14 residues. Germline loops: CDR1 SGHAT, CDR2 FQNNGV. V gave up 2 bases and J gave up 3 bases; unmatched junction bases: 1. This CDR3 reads CASSLTGDNQPQHF. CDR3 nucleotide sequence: TGTGCCAGCAGCTTAACAGGGGACAATCAGCCCCAGCATTTT.

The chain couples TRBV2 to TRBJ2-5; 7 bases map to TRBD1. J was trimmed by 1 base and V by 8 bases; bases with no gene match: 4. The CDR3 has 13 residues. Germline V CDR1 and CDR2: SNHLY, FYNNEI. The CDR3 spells CASAGTAQETQYF. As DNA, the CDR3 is TGTGCCAGCGCCGGGACAGCCCAAGAGACCCAGTACTTC.

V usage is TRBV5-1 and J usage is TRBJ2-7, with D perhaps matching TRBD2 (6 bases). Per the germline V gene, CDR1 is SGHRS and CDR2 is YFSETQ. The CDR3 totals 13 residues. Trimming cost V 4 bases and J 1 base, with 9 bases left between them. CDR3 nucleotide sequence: TGCGCCAGCAGCGGGGGACTTTCCTACGAGCAGTACTTC. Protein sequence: CASSGGLSYEQYF.

As DNA, the CDR3 is TGTGCCAGCAGCAGCGATTCCTATGGCTACACCTTC. Translation gives CASSSDSYGYTF. The rearrangement uses TRBV28 and TRBJ1-2; unclear D gene. V lost 6 bases, J lost 4 bases, and 9 bases lay in between. Germline V gives CDR1 MDHEN, CDR2 SYDVKM. This CDR3 is built from 12 residues.

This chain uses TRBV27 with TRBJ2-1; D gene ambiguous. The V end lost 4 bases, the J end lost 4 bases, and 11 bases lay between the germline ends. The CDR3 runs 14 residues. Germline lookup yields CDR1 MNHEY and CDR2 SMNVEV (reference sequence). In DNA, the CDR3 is TGTGCCAGCAGTTCATCCCCCAATTACAATGAGCAGTTCTTC. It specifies CASSSSPNYNEQFF.

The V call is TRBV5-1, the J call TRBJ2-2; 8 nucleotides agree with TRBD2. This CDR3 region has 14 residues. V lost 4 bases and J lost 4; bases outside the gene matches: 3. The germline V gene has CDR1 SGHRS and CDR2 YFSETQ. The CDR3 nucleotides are TGCGCCAGCAGCCCGGGGGGGGTCACCGGGGAGCTGTTTTTT. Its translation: CASSPGGVTGELFF.

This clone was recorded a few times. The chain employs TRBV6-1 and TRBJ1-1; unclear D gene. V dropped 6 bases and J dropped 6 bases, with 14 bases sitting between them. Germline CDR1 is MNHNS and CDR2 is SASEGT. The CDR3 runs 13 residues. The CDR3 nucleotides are TGTGCCAGCAGGAATGGCCCTTCATCTGAAGCTTTCTTT. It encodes CASRNGPSSEAFF.

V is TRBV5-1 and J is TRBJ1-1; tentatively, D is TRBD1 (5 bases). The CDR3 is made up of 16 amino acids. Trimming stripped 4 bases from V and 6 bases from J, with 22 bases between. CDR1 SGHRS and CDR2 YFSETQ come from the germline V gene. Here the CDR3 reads CASSQPGLFSQSEAFF. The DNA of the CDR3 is TGCGCCAGCAGCCAGCCAGGGCTTTTTTCTCAATCTGAAGCTTTCTTT.

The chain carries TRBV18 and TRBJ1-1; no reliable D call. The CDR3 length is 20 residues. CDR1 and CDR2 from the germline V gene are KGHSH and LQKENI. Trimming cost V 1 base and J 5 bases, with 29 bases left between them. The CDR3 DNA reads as TGTGCCAGCTCACCACTTATAACGCTGGCCGGTAGCGGCTCGGAGACTGAAGCTTTCTTT. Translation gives CASSPLITLAGSGSETEAFF.

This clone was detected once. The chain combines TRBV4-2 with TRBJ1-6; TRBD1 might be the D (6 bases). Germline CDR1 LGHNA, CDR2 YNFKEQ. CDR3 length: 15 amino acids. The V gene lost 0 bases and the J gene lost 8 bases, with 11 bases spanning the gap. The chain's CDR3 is CASSQDPGADSPLHF. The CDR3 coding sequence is TGTGCCAGCAGCCAAGATCCAGGGGCAGATTCACCCCTCCACTTT.

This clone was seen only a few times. Written as DNA, the CDR3 is TGTGCCAGCAGCTTCTACAGGGGTTACGAGCAGTACTTC. This translates into CASSFYRGYEQYF. The chain carries TRBV7-8 and TRBJ2-5, with 7 positions matching TRBD1. The end of the DNA aligns better with TRBJ2-7, so the J call may be wrong. The CDR3 is 13 residues long. Germline V CDR1 and CDR2: SGHVS, FQNEAQ.

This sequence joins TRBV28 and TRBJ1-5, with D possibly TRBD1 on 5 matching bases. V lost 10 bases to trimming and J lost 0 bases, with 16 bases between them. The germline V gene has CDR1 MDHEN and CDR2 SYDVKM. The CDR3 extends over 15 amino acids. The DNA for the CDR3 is TGTGCCATACCCCTTGACGGACATAGCAATCAGCCCCAGCATTTT. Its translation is CAIPLDGHSNQPQHF.

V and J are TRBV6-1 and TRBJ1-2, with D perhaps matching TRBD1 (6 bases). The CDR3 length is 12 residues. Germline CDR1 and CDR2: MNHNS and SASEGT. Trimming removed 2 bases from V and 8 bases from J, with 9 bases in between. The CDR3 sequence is CASSETQGGYTF. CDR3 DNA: TGTGCCAGCAGTGAAACCCAGGGGGGCTACACCTTC.